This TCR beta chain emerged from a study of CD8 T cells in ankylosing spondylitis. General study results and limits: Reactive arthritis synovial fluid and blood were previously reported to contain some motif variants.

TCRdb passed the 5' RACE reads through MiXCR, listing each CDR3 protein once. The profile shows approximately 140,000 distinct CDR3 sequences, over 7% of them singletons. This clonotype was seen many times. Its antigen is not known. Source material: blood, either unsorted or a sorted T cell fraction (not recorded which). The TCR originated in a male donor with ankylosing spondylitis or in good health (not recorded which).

In nucleotides, the CDR3 is TGTGCCAGCAGCTGGGGGGCAACTACAGATACGCAGTATTTT. It codes for CASSWGATTDTQYF. The gene calls are TRBV7-2 and TRBJ2-3, with D tentatively TRBD1 or TRBD2 (6 bases each). CDR3 size: 14 residues. V was cut by 4 bases and J by 3 bases, with 11 bases left in between. Germline lookup yields CDR1 SGHTA and CDR2 FQGNSA. The variable domain in full, with the rest retrieved from reference TRBV7-2 and TRBJ2-3, is GAGVSQSPSNKVTEKGKDVELRCDPISGHTALYWYRQSLGQGLEFLIYFQGNSAPDKSGLPSDRFSAERTGGSVSTLTIQRTQQEDSAVYLCASSWGATTDTQYFGPGTRLTVL.